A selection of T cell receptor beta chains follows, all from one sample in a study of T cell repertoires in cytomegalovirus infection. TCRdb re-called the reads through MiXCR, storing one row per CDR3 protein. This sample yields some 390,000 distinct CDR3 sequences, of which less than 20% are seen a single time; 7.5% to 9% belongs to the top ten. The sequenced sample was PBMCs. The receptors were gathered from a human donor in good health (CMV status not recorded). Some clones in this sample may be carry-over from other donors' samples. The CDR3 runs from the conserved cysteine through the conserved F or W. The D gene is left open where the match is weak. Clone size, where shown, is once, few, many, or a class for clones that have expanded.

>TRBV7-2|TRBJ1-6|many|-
TGTGCCAGCACCCTTCGGGGTCTTCATTCACCCCTCCACTTT
CASTLRGLHSPLHF
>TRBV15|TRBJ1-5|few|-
TGTGCCACCAGCAGAGATATCGGAGGGGAGCTTTATCAGCCCCAGCATTTT
CATSRDIGGELYQPQHF
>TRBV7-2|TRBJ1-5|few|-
TGTGCCAGCAGCTCCACAGGCACGGCAAAGCCCCAGCATTTT
CASSSTGTAKPQHF
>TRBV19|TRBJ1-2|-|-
TGTGCCAGTAGCGAAACGGGGGCCCGGGGCTACACCTTC
CASSETGARGYTF
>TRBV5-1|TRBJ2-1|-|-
TGCGCCAGCAGCTTACAGAAGGGAGTGAAAGGTAATGAGCAGTTCTTC
CASSLQKGVKGNEQFF
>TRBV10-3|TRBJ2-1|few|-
TGTGCCATCACACGGACCGAGGGTCATGAGCAGTTCTTC
CAITRTEGHEQFF
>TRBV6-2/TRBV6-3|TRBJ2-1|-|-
TGTGCCAGCAGTCGCGGACTAGAGCAGTTCTTC
CASSRGLEQFF
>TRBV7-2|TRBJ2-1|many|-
TGTGCCAGCAGCTCCAGCGGGCCTCACAATGAGCAGTTCTTC
CASSSSGPHNEQFF
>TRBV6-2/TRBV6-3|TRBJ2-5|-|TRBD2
TGTGCCAGCAGGGGTTCACTAGCGAAGACCCAGTACTTC
CASRGSLAKTQYF
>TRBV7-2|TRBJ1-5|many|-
TGTGCCAGCAGCTTTTCTAGTGCTAGCAATCAGCCCCAGCATTTT
CASSFSSASNQPQHF
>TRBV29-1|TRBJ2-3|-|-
TGCAGCGGGGGGACCAGACTCACAGATACGCAGTATTTT
CSGGTRLTDTQYF
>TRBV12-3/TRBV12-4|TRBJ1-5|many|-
TGTGCCAGCAGTTTCTGGGACACCAATCAGCCCCAGCATTTT
CASSFWDTNQPQHF
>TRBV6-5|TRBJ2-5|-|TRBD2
TGTGCCAGCAGTTACTCGCAGCAGCGGGGGGAGGGGGCCCAGTACTTC
CASSYSQQRGEGAQYF
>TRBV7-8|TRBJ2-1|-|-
TGTGCCAGCAGCTTAGAACTAACAGAGTACAATGAGCAGTTCTTC
CASSLELTEYNEQFF
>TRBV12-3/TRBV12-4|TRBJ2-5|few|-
TGTGCCAGCAGTCCAGGGGACCCCCAAGAGACCCAGTACTTC
CASSPGDPQETQYF
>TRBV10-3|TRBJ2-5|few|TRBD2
TGTGCCATCAGTGTGAGCGGGAGGGGAGAGACCCAGTACTTC
CAISVSGRGETQYF
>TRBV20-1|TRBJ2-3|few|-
TGCAGTGGGGGAGGGGGCAGCGGGAGCTCAGATACGCAGTATTTT
CSGGGGSGSSDTQYF
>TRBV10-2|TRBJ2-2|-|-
TGCGCCAGCAGTGTCCGGTCCGGGGAGCTGTTTTTT
CASSVRSGELFF
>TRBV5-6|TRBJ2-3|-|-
TGTGCCAGCAGCTTCGTCGGGAGCACAGATACGCAGTATTTT
CASSFVGSTDTQYF
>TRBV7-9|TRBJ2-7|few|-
TGTGCCAGCAGCTTATTTACAGGTGGCTACGAGCAGTACTTC
CASSLFTGGYEQYF